What follows describes a single TCR beta chain. Its antigen is currently unknown. The sample comes from a study of regulatory T cells in long-lasting Graves disease. Regarding time point: newly diagnosed GD, antithyroid drugs for less than 3 months. The TCR library was made from RNA that had been extracted from PBMCs in TRIzol. EDTA tubes received nine milliliters of collected peripheral blood. Arm-PCR of CDR3 regions with iRepertoire HTBI primers generated TCR beta libraries. TCRdb ran MiXCR on the multiplex PCR reads and lists one entry per CDR3 protein. The table records a few hundred thousand distinct CDR3 sequences, approximately 15% of them present only once. Study-level points and caveats: Persistent disease was characterized by preferential usage of TRBV28, TRBJ1-2 and TRBJ2-5.

V was trimmed by 3 bases and J by 5 bases, leaving 13 bases between them. The CDR3 has 13 amino acids. Germline loops: CDR1 DFQATT, CDR2 SNEGSKA (reference sequence). This same sample was also part of a study on T cells in Graves' hyperthyroidism and ophthalmopathy. This second report adds: Stable hyperthyroidism was told apart from ophthalmopathy by a model built on 13 V-J features.

Specimen: peripheral blood mononuclear cells (PBMCs), collected at new diagnosis, from a patient treated with antithyroid drugs. The sequence was obtained from a man aged 35 to 55 with Graves disease. The chain combines TRBV20-1 with TRBJ2-5; D ambiguous. This CDR3 reads CSASRQVGETQYF. The CDR3 bases are TGCAGTGCTAGTAGACAAGTGGGGGAGACCCAGTACTTC.